This T cell receptor beta chain originates from a study of T cell responses to AZD1222 COVID-19 vaccine. Study as a whole: Second doses were pooled across both intervals (about 4 or about 12 weeks).

The CDR3 covers 13 residues. Per the germline V gene, CDR1 is SGHTA and CDR2 is FQGTGA. Trimming pared 0 bases from V and 14 bases from J, leaving 13 bases between. Measured with immunoSEQ multiplex PCR; TCRdb has only the in-frame clones, and not every one. The sample consists of 150,000 or so clones, roughly 90% of them appearing once. This TCR was sampled from an adult in good health. This sequence joins TRBV7-3 and TRBJ1-4, with D perhaps matching TRBD1 (6 bases). The sample consisted of peripheral blood, taken on day 0 of AZD1222 vaccination. The CDR3, as DNA: TGTGCCAGCAGCTTAACGCCGGGGGCGGGGCTGTTTTTT. Protein: CASSLTPGAGLFF.